This T cell receptor (beta chain) was documented in a study of T-cell memory formation after mild COVID-19. Study-wide background: Clusters of TCRs were largely donor specific. Study-level results: Unconfirmed was the SARS-CoV-2 specificity of second-wave clones that peaked on day 37. CD4+ clones that contracted lay mainly in CM and EM; CD8+ ones lay in EMRA.

Comments on this clonotype: The antigen remains undetermined.

TCRdb redid the calling of the 5' RACE reads with MiXCR, one entry per CDR3 protein. Of roughly 450,000 distinct CDR3 sequences in the sample, over 15% are singletons; the top ten hold more than 9%. CDR3 size: 14 residues. V was clipped by 3 bases and J by 0 bases, with 8 bases between them. Germline V gives CDR1 MGHRA, CDR2 YSYEKL. This chain links TRBV4-1 with TRBJ2-5; TRBD2 is a possible D gene (5 bases). Sequences were obtained from PBMCs or a T cell subset sorted from them (not recorded which). This clonotype was obtained from an adult woman who had mild COVID-19 (a few samples of this study predate the infection). Cell type and time point are not known. Written as DNA, the CDR3 is TGCGCCAGCAGCCAGGCCGGGGACCAAGAGACCCAGTACTTC. Translated: CASSQAGDQETQYF.